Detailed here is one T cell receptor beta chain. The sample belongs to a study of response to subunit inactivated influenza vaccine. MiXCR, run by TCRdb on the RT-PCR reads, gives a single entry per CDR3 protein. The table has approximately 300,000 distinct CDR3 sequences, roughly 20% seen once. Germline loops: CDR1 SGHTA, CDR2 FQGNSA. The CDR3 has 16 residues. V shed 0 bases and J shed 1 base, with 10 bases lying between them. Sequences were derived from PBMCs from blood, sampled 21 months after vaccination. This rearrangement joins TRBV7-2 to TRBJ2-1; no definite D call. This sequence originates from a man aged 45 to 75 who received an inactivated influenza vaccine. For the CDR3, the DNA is TGTGCCAGCAGCTTAGCGGGCTGGGTGTCCTACAATGAGCAGTTCTTC. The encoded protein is CASSLAGWVSYNEQFF.